These T cell receptor beta chains were read from a single sample in a study of cytomegalovirus exposure and HLA in healthy donors. Sequenced by immunoSEQ multiplex PCR; TCRdb stores in-frame clones only, minus some. The data hold some 84,000 clones, with roughly 93% observed a single time. The sample comprised PBMCs. These receptors all come from a young man in good health and CMV-seronegative. Each CDR3 is given with its conserved first and last residue. A D gene is named only where the DNA matches it firmly. A clone size is listed for some rows: how often the clone was seen (once, few, many), or a class if it is expanded.

TRBV11-2,-,few,TRBJ1-1,CASSLVESTEAFF,TGTGCCAGCAGCTTAGTTGAGAGTACTGAAGCTTTCTTT
TRBV5-8,TRBD1,-,TRBJ1-1,CASSFPGTGFRQAFF,TGTGCCAGCAGCTTTCCCGGGACAGGTTTTAGGCAAGCTTTCTTT
TRBV7-9,-,-,TRBJ2-1,CASSLGLGLHVHEQFF,TGTGCCAGCAGCTTAGGTCTCGGACTTCATGTCCATGAGCAGTTCTTC
TRBV5-4,-,-,TRBJ1-4,CASSLEGGYEKLFF,TGTGCCAGCAGCTTGGAAGGAGGGTACGAAAAACTGTTTTTT
TRBV11-2,-,-,TRBJ2-5,CASSLDPTGPQETQYF,TGTGCCAGCAGCCTCGACCCGACAGGCCCACAAGAGACCCAGTACTTC
TRBV10-1,TRBD1,-,TRBJ2-5,CASSPTPGTGEETQYF,TGCGCCAGCAGTCCTACCCCCGGGACAGGGGAAGAGACCCAGTACTTC
TRBV7-2,-,-,TRBJ1-1,CASSLVGQGTEAFF,TGTGCCAGCAGCTTAGTCGGGCAGGGCACTGAAGCTTTCTTT
TRBV5-5,TRBD2,once,TRBJ2-1,CASGGERGNNEQFF,TGTGCCAGCGGAGGCGAGCGGGGTAACAATGAGCAGTTCTTC
TRBV7-2,-,-,TRBJ2-7,CASSLRTGTSYEQYF,TGTGCCAGCAGCTTACGAACAGGCACCTCCTACGAGCAGTACTTC
TRBV5-4,TRBD1,-,TRBJ1-6,CASSLSTGVDSPLHF,TGTGCCAGCAGCTTGTCGACAGGGGTCGATTCACCCCTCCACTTT
TRBV19,TRBD2,-,TRBJ2-3,CASSRTSGTLDTQYF,TGTGCCAGTAGTAGGACTAGCGGGACCTTAGATACGCAGTATTTT
TRBV13,-,-,TRBJ2-7,CASSLGRGGTYEQYF,TGTGCCAGCAGCTTAGGCCGTGGGGGCACCTACGAGCAGTACTTC
TRBV4-1,-,-,TRBJ2-3,CASSQAGFQTNTDTQYF,TGCGCCAGCAGCCAAGCAGGTTTTCAGACCAACACAGATACGCAGTATTTT
TRBV2,TRBD2,-,TRBJ2-3,CASSLAGVVDTQYF,TGTGCCAGCAGTCTAGCGGGGGTGGTAGATACGCAGTATTTT
TRBV5-4,-,-,TRBJ1-4,CASSLDRKTNEKLFF,TGTGCCAGCAGCTTAGACAGGAAAACTAATGAAAAACTGTTTTTT
TRBV5-4,TRBD2,-,TRBJ2-7,CASSYPGTSNEQYF,TGTGCCAGCAGCTACCCGGGGACTAGCAACGAGCAGTACTTC
TRBV4-1,TRBD1,-,TRBJ1-4,CASSQGAGTGGEKLFF,TGCGCCAGCAGCCAAGGTGCCGGGACAGGAGGGGAAAAACTGTTTTTT
TRBV6-1,-,-,TRBJ2-3,CASSEAFAQRPTDTQYF,TGTGCCAGCAGTGAAGCGTTTGCTCAGCGGCCCACAGATACGCAGTATTTT
TRBV19,TRBD1,-,TRBJ1-5,CASSQTGDQPQHF,TGTGCCAGTAGTCAGACAGGGGATCAGCCCCAGCATTTT
TRBV27,-,-,TRBJ2-3,CAIKRRGGADTQYF,TGTGCCATAAAAAGGAGAGGGGGGGCAGATACGCAGTATTTT
TRBV9,-,-,TRBJ1-1,CASSVGGENTEAFF,TGTGCCAGCAGCGTTGGTGGAGAGAACACTGAAGCTTTCTTT
TRBV27,-,-,TRBJ1-1,CASSRSLQGRAFF,TGTGCCAGCAGCCGAAGTTTACAGGGAAGAGCTTTCTTT
TRBV6-1,TRBD1,-,TRBJ2-7,CASSGGQGLLYEQYF,TGTGCCAGCAGTGGTGGACAGGGCCTTCTCTACGAGCAGTACTTC
TRBV2,-,-,TRBJ1-2,CARQTEPYGYTF,TGTGCCAGACAGACAGAACCCTATGGCTACACCTTC
TRBV21-1,-,-,TRBJ2-7,CASRYRGGEQYF,TGTGCCAGCCGGTACCGGGGGGGAGAGCAGTACTTC
TRBV10-1,TRBD2,-,TRBJ2-5,CASSGGTSGSSPQYF,TGCGCCAGCAGTGGCGGGACTAGCGGGAGTTCGCCCCAGTACTTC
TRBV9,-,-,TRBJ1-3,CASSPELRSGNTIYF,TGTGCCAGCAGCCCCGAGTTGAGGAGCGGAAACACCATATATTTT
TRBV5-6,-,-,TRBJ1-1,CASSSTLEQPNTEAFF,TGTGCCAGCAGCTCCACGCTAGAACAACCGAACACTGAAGCTTTCTTT
TRBV7-6,TRBD2,-,TRBJ2-6,CASSRGGGANVLTF,TGTGCCAGCAGCCGGGGGGGAGGGGCCAACGTCCTGACTTTC
TRBV19,-,-,TRBJ2-2,CASHLNTGSYTGELFF,TGTGCCAGTCACCTAAACACAGGGTCGTACACCGGGGAGCTGTTTTTT
TRBV19,-,once,TRBJ1-1,CASSIREDTEAFF,TGTGCCAGTAGTATAAGGGAGGACACTGAAGCTTTCTTT
TRBV7-8,TRBD2,-,TRBJ2-1,CASSPGGASYNEQFF,TGTGCCAGCAGCCCCGGGGGGGCGTCCTACAATGAGCAGTTCTTC
TRBV7-6,-,-,TRBJ2-5,CASSPSSVTSETQYF,TGTGCCAGCAGCCCGTCGTCTGTAACTTCCGAGACCCAGTACTTC
TRBV5-1,TRBD1,-,TRBJ1-3,CASSWTGDGNTIYF,TGCGCCAGCAGCTGGACAGGGGATGGAAACACCATATATTTT
TRBV18,TRBD1,once,TRBJ1-3,CASSPNRGAGNTIYF,TGTGCCAGCTCGCCAAACAGGGGTGCAGGAAACACCATATATTTT
TRBV7-9,TRBD1,-,TRBJ2-7,CASSLLWDRGREQYF,TGTGCCAGCAGCTTATTATGGGACAGGGGGCGCGAGCAGTACTTC
TRBV5-1,-,-,TRBJ1-5,CASSLDSVNQPQHF,TGCGCCAGCAGCTTGGATTCTGTCAATCAGCCCCAGCATTTT
TRBV5-1,TRBD1,once,TRBJ1-4,CASSLVRGRDEKLFF,TGCGCCAGCAGCTTGGTCAGGGGGCGTGATGAAAAACTGTTTTTT
TRBV2,TRBD1,-,TRBJ1-2,CASSGHTGTGKSRGYTF,TGTGCCAGCAGTGGGCATACCGGGACAGGGAAGTCGCGCGGCTACACCTTC
TRBV6-5,-,-,TRBJ2-1,CASSYSRSSYNEQFF,TGTGCCAGCAGTTACTCGAGGAGCTCCTACAATGAGCAGTTCTTC
TRBV10-3,TRBD1,-,TRBJ1-6,CAIRDGQVNLNSPLHF,TGTGCCATCAGGGACGGACAGGTGAACCTTAATTCACCCCTCCACTTT
TRBV6-6,TRBD1,-,TRBJ1-2,CASSYPTGGVDTF,TGTGCCAGCAGTTACCCGACAGGGGGGGTTGACACCTTC
TRBV7-5,-,-,TRBJ1-1,CARSLATAGGDDDTEAFF,TGTGCCAGAAGCTTAGCCACGGCAGGGGGTGACGATGACACTGAAGCTTTCTTT
TRBV28,-,-,TRBJ1-5,CAILTGSNQPQHF,TGTGCCATACTAACAGGTAGCAATCAGCCCCAGCATTTT
TRBV4-1,TRBD1,-,TRBJ2-7,CASSRGTGKYEQYF,TGCGCCAGCAGCCGAGGGACAGGGAAGTACGAGCAGTACTTC
TRBV2,TRBD2,-,TRBJ2-5,CASSVDSGRKKTQYF,TGTGCCAGCAGTGTTGATAGCGGGAGGAAAAAGACCCAGTACTTC
TRBV10-2,-,-,TRBJ2-7,CASRRTGYEQYF,TGCGCCAGCAGGAGAACAGGCTACGAGCAGTACTTC
TRBV10-3,TRBD1,-,TRBJ1-1,CAISLDRDQLGAFF,TGTGCCATCAGCCTGGACAGGGACCAGCTTGGAGCTTTCTTT
TRBV7-9,TRBD2,once,TRBJ2-1,CASSYPRLALYNEQFF,TGTGCCAGCAGCTACCCTCGACTAGCGTTGTACAATGAGCAGTTCTTC
TRBV19,-,-,TRBJ1-1,CASSIVGARNTEAFF,TGTGCCAGTAGTATAGTGGGGGCTCGGAACACTGAAGCTTTCTTT
TRBV29-1,-,-,TRBJ2-5,CSVVGQGHETQYF,TGCAGCGTTGTGGGGCAGGGTCATGAGACCCAGTACTTC
TRBV18,TRBD1,-,TRBJ1-1,CASSPWTGETEAFF,TGTGCCAGCTCACCATGGACAGGGGAGACTGAAGCTTTCTTT